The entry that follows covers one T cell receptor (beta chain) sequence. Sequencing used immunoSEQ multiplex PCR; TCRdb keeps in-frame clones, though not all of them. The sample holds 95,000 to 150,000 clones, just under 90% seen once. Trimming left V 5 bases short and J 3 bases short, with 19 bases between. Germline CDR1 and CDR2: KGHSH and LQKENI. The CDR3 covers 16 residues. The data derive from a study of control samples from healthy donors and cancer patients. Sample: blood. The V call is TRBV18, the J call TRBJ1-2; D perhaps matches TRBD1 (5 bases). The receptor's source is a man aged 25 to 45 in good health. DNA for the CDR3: TGTGCCAGCTCATCGATTACAGGCCCTAGAGACTATGGCTACACCTTC. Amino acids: CASSSITGPRDYGYTF.